Listed below are T cell receptor beta chains from one sample, sequenced in a study of human CD8 memory T cell subsets. TCRdb reprocessed the 5' RACE reads and reports one entry per CDR3 protein, with no DNA. The sample includes approximately 10,000 distinct CDR3 sequences. The sequencing sample was made of CD8+ T cells from PBMCs. The receptors were gathered from a human donor in good health. Both conserved end residues are part of each CDR3. Size tells how often a clone was seen (once, few, many) or the class of an expanded clone, and some rows leave it out.

v_gene	abundance	j_gene	CDR3aa
TRBV19	-	TRBJ1-5	CASSSAPIGFQPQHF
TRBV7-6	-	TRBJ2-1	CASSLFPGLAGGNAYNEQFF
TRBV28	-	TRBJ1-5	CASSLYGGDQPQHF
TRBV29-1	-	TRBJ1-2	CSVVGRPDPAGYTF
TRBV29-1	-	TRBJ2-2	CSVEVRGLNTGELFF
TRBV18	-	TRBJ2-7	CASSTRRLDYEQYF
TRBV27	-	TRBJ1-5	CASRRDTTLNQPQHF
TRBV6-6	-	TRBJ2-3	CASSLALYTDTQYF
TRBV28	-	TRBJ2-7	CASSWQGLYEQYF
TRBV6-5	medium-sized	TRBJ1-6	CASSLTDGRTPLHF
TRBV27	-	TRBJ1-2	CASSLVAGAYYGYTF
TRBV29-1	-	TRBJ1-2	CSVERSGEGYTF
TRBV6-6	-	TRBJ2-3	CASRGAFTDTQYF
TRBV10-3	-	TRBJ1-5	CAISSDREYQPQHF
TRBV7-6	-	TRBJ2-3	CASSGLGTDTQYF
TRBV12-5	large	TRBJ2-7	CARQGAKAYEQYF
TRBV5-6	-	TRBJ2-1	CASSSPRRESYNEQFF
TRBV12-3/TRBV12-4	-	TRBJ1-2	CASSFRDRGTYGYTF
TRBV4-1	-	TRBJ2-4	CASSQEGGEAKNIQYF
TRBV2	medium-sized	TRBJ1-1	CASSPSSFLNTEAFF
TRBV19	-	TRBJ2-1	CASAWGLNNEQFF
TRBV5-1	-	TRBJ2-3	CASSSDRRRPSTDTQYF
TRBV2	-	TRBJ2-1	CATSTSGTRNEQFF
TRBV28	-	TRBJ2-7	CASSWAGSSYEQYF
TRBV7-9	-	TRBJ2-2	CASSAPRTASNTGELFF
TRBV6-5	-	TRBJ2-3	CASSYQTRTSESTDTQYF
TRBV27	-	TRBJ1-1	CASTSGRMNTEAFF